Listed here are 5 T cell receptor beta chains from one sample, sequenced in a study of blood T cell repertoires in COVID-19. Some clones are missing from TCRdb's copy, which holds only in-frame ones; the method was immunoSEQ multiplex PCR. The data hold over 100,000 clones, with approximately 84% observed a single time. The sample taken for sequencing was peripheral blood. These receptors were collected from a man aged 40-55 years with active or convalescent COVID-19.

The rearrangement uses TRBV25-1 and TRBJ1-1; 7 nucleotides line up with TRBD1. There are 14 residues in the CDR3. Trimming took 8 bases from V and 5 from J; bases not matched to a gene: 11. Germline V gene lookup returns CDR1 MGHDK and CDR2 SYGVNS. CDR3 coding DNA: TGTGCCAGCTGCGAGACAGGGAGGATTACTGAAGCTTTCTTT. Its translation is CASCETGRITEAFF.

This chain's CDR3 is CASRQTAQNTEAFF. CDR3 DNA sequence: TGTGCCAGCAGGCAGACAGCCCAGAACACTGAAGCTTTCTTT. The chain recombines TRBV25-1 with TRBJ1-1; tentative D call: TRBD1 (5 bases). Germline V gene data show CDR1 as MGHDK and CDR2 as SYGVNS. The length of the CDR3 is 14 residues. With 6 bases removed from V and 1 base from J, the gap between germline ends came to 12 bases.

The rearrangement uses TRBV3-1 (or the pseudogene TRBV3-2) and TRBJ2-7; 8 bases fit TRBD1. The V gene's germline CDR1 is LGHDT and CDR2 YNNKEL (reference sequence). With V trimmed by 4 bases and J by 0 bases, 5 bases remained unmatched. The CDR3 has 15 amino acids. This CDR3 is CASSRQGTGSYEQYF. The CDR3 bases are TGTGCCAGCAGCCGACAGGGGACAGGCTCCTACGAGCAGTACTTC.

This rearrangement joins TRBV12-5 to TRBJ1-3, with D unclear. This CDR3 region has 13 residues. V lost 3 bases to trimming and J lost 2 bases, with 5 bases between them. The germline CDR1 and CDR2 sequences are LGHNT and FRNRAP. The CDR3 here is CASGLSAGNTIYF. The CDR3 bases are TGTGCTAGTGGTTTAAGCGCTGGAAACACCATATATTTT.

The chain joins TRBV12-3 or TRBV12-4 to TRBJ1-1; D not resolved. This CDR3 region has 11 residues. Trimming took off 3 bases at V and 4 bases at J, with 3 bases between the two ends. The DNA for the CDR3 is TGTGCCAGCAGTTTCGGCACTGAAGCTTTCTTT. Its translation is CASSFGTEAFF.